The clone carrying this T cell receptor beta chain appeared a few times. 5'RACE, which relied on constant-segment primers, yielded TCR alpha and TCR beta cDNA libraries carrying sample barcodes and UMIs. Each CDR3 protein is one row after TCRdb ran MiXCR on the 5' RACE reads. Of around 180,000 distinct CDR3 sequences listed, under 20% were seen once; the top ten hold around 2%. This entry belongs to a study of T-cell memory formation after mild COVID-19. The length of the CDR3 is 15 residues. V was pared by 4 bases and J by 1 base, with 2 bases of the junction left unmatched. Per the germline V gene, CDR1 is MNHEY and CDR2 is SVGAGI.

V is TRBV6-5 and J is TRBJ2-7; TRBD1 aligns across 12 bases. This sequence was found in an adult woman who had mild COVID-19 (a few samples of this study predate the infection). Cell type and time point are not known. What was sequenced was PBMCs or a T cell subset sorted from them (not recorded which). CDR3 in amino acids: CASSWDRGPSYEQYF. The CDR3 bases are TGTGCCAGCAGTTGGGACAGGGGGCCTTCCTACGAGCAGTACTTC.